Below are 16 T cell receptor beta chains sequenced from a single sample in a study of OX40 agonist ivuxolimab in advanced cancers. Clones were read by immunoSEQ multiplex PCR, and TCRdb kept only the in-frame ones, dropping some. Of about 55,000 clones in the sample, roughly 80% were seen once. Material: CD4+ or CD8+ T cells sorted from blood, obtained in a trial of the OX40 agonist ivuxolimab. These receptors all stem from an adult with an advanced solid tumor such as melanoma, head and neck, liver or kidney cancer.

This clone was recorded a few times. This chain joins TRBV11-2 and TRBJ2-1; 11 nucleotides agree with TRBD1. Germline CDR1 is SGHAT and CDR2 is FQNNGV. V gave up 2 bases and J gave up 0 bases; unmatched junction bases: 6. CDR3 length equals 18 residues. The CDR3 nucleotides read TGTGCCAGCAGCTTAATCTTCGGGACAGGGGGCTCCTACAATGAGCAGTTCTTC. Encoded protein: CASSLIFGTGGSYNEQFF.

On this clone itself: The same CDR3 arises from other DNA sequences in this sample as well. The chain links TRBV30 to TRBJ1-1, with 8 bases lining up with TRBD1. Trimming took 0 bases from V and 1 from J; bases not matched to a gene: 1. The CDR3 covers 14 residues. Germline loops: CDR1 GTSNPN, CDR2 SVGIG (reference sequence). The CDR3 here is CAWSVGTGNTEAFF. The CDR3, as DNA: TGTGCCTGGAGTGTAGGGACAGGGAACACTGAAGCTTTCTTT.

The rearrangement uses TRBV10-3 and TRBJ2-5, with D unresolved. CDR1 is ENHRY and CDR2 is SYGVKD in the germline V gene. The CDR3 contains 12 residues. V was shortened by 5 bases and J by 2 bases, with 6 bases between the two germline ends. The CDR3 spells CAISRTQETQYF. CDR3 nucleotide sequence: TGTGCCATCAGTCGAACTCAAGAGACCCAGTACTTC.

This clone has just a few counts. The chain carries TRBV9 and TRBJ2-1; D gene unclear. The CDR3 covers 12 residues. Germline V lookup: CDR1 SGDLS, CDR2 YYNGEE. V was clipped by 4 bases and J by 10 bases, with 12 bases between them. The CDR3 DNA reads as TGTGCCAGCAGCCCCAGTCAGACGGAGCAGTTCTTC. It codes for CASSPSQTEQFF. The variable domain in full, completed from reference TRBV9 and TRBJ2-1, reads DSGVTQTPKHLITATGQRVTLRCSPRSGDLSVYWYQQSLDQGLQFLIQYYNGEERAKGNILERFSAQQFPDLHSELNLSSLELGDSALYFCASSPSQTEQFFGPGTRLTVL.

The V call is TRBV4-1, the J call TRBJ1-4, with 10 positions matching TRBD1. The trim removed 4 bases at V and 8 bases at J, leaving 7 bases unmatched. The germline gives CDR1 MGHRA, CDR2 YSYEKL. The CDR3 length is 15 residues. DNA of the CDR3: TGCGCCAGCAGCCCGCCGGGACAGGGGCGCGAAAAACTGTTTTTT. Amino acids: CASSPPGQGREKLFF.

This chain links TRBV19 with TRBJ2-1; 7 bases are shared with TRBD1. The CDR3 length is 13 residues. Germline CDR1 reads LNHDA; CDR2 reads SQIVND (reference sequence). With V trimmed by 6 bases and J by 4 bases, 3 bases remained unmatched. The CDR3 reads CASRRQGYNEQFF. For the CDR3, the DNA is TGTGCCAGTAGGAGACAGGGTTACAATGAGCAGTTCTTC. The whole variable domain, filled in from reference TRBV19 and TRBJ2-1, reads DGGITQSPKYLFRKEGQNVTLSCEQNLNHDAMYWYRQDPGQGLRLIYYSQIVNDFQKGDIAEGYSVSREKKESFPLTVTSAQKNPTAFYLCASRRQGYNEQFFGPGTRLTVL.

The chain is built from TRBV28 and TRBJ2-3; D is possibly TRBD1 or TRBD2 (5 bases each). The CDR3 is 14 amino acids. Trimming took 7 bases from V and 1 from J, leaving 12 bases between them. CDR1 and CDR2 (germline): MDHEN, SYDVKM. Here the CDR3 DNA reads TGTGCCAGCACGATCGAGGGGCGCACAGATACGCAGTATTTT. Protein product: CASTIEGRTDTQYF.

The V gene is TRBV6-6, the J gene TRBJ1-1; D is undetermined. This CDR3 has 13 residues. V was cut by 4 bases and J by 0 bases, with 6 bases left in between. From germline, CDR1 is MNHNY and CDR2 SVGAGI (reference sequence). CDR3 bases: TGTGCCAGCAGTTTTAAGGTGAACACTGAAGCTTTCTTT. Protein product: CASSFKVNTEAFF.

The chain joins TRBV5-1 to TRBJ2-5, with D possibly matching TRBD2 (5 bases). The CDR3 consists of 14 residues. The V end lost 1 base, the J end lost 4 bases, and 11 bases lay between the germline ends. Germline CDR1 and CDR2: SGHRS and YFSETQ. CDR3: CASSLTGGVETQYF. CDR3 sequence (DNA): TGCGCCAGCAGCTTGACCGGAGGTGTAGAGACCCAGTACTTC.

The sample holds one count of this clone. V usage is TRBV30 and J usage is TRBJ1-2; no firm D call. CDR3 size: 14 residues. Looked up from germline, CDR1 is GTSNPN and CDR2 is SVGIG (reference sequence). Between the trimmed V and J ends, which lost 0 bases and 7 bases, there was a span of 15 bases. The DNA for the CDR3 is TGTGCCTGGAGTGTAAATCAGATCACTGGTGGCTACACCTTC. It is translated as CAWSVNQITGGYTF.

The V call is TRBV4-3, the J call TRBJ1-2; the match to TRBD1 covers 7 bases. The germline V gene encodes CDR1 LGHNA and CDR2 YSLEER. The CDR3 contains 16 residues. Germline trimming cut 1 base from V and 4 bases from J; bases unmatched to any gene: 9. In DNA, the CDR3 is TGCGCCAGCAGCCAAGTCGGGTGGGACAGCCGCTATGGCTACACCTTC. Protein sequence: CASSQVGWDSRYGYTF.

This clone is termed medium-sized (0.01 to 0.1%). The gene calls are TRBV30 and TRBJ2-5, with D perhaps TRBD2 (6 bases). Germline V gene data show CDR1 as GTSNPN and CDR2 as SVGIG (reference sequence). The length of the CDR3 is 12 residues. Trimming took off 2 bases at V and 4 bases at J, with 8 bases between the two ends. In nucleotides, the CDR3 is TGTGCCTGGAGTCTGGGGGGAGAGACCCAGTACTTC. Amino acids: CAWSLGGETQYF.

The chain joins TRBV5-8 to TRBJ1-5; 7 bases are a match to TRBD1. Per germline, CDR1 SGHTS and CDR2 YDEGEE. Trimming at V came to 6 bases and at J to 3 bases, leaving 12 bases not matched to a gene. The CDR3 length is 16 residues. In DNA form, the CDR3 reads TGTGCCAGCACCTTAACAGGGGCTTCCCACAATCAGCCCCAGCATTTT. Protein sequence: CASTLTGASHNQPQHF.

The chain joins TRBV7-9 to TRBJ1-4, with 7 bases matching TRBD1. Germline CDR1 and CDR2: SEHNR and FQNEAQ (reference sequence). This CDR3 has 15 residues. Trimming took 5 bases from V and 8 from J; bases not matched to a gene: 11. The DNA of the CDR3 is TGTGCCAGCAGCCCAGAGACAGGGTGGGGGGAAAAACTGTTTTTT. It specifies CASSPETGWGEKLFF.

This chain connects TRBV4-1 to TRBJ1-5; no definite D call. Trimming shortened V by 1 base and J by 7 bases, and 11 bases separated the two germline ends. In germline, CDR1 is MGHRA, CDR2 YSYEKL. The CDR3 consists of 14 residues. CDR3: CASSQGSREQPQHF. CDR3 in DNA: TGCGCCAGCAGCCAAGGTAGTCGGGAGCAGCCCCAGCATTTT.

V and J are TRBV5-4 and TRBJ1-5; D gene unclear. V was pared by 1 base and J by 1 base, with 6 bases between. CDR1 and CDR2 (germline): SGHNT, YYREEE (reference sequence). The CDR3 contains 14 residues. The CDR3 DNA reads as TGTGCCAGCAGCTTGACGGTGAGCAATCAGCCCCAGCATTTT. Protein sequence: CASSLTVSNQPQHF.